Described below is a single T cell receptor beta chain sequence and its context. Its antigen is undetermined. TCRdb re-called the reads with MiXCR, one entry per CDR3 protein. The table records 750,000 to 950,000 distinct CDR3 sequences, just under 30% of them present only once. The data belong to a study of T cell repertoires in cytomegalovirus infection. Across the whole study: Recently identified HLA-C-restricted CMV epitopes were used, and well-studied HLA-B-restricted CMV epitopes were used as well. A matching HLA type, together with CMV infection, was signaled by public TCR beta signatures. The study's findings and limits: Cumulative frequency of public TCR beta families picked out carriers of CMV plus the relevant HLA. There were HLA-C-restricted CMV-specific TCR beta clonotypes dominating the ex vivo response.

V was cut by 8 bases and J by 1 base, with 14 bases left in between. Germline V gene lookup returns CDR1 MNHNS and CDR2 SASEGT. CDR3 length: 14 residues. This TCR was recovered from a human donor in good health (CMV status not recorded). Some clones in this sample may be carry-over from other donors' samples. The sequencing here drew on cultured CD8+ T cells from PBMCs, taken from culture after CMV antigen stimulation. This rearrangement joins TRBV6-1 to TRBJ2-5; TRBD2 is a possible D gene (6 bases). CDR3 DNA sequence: TGTGCCAGCGGCCGGGGGATCCCCCAAGAGACCCAGTACTTC. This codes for CASGRGIPQETQYF.